This T cell receptor (beta chain) was recorded in a study of post-analysis software for immune sequencing data. Unique molecular identifiers had been added to the TCR beta cDNA libraries. TCRdb passed the PCR reads through MiXCR, listing each CDR3 protein once. Of about 820,000 distinct CDR3 sequences listed, roughly 58% were seen once; the top ten hold approximately 4.4%. This clonotype was seen a few times. The sequence was obtained from a girl between 10 and 17 years old with multiple sclerosis. The sequenced sample consisted of blood.

The CDR3 sequence is CASSLDRGGMETQYF. The CDR3 coding sequence is TGTGCCAGCAGTTTAGATCGGGGGGGGATGGAGACCCAGTACTTC. V and J are TRBV12-3 or TRBV12-4 and TRBJ2-5; 8 bases are shared with TRBD2. The CDR3 consists of 15 residues. V dropped 1 base and J dropped 5; count of bases not matched to a gene: 6.